This T cell receptor beta chain was sequenced for a study of PD-1 blockade in mismatch repair-deficient tumors (dated by TCRdb to about 2017). In terms of the full investigation: Between late 2013 and September 2016, the trial enrolled about 93 consecutive patients with more than 10 mismatch repair-deficient cancer types, every one of whom had been previously treated and was progressing. Deep sequencing of TCR CDR3 regions was used to track tumor-associated T cell clones in peripheral blood of patients responding to PD-1 blockade. Overall study outcomes, separate from this receptor: Tumor-resident clones, often undetectable in blood before treatment, expanded rapidly after pembrolizumab and then contracted, generally before radiologic responses.

Mismatch repair deficiency in every enrolled patient was established by polymerase chain reaction or immunohistochemistry. A few patients who responded to pembrolizumab therapy underwent TCR sequencing. The phase II trial prospectively tested pembrolizumab PD-1 blockade in advanced mismatch repair-deficient cancers regardless of tissue of origin. Serial peripheral blood T cell samples were collected before and at multiple times after starting PD-1 blockade. Blood sampling time points were reported as weeks after the first dose of pembrolizumab. From cysteine to phenylalanine, the CDR3 is 13 amino acids long. Only CDR3 DNA remains: 39 bases, in frame from the first base. V is trimmed back by 7 bases and J by 7 bases, and the junction contains 3 bases that no gene match accounts for. CDR1 and CDR2 were assigned from the germline V gene as WSHSY and SAAADI. Preparation of the library involved the immunoSEQ multiplex PCR assay. The table comes from immuneACCESS by way of TCRdb, which keeps in-frame sequences with V and J called. Part of the clones is missing from these tables; in studies checked, under half for an unresolved V gene and the rest for unknown reasons. The sample table contains some 40,000 clones; only one count was recorded for over 80% of them. The ten biggest clones cover around 1% of the sample.

The table lists this clone with a count of one. Its antigen is still unknown. Within one base of it there is no much larger clone, and no base qualities were kept. This sample comprised PBMCs, obtained approximately 41 weeks after starting pembrolizumab. This sequence originates from an adult with mismatch repair-deficient cancer. The V gene is TRBV10-2 and the J gene is TRBJ2-1, and TRBD2 aligns with 11 junction nucleotides. The CDR3 protein: CASIGTSGNEQFF. The DNA reads TGCGCCAGCATAGGGACTAGCGGTAATGAGCAGTTCTTC.